The clone carrying this TCR beta chain was recorded a few times. This specimen comes from a study of identical twins. Only healthy Caucasians were included as donors. The CDR3 contains 14 residues. Trimming stripped 5 bases from V and 3 bases from J, with 11 bases between. Per the germline V gene, CDR1 is MNHEY and CDR2 is SMNVEV (reference sequence). It was template switching that added a universal primer site, and there were unique molecular identifiers on the cDNA. TCRdb re-called the 5' RACE reads with MiXCR, one entry per CDR3 protein. This sample yields 200,000 to 250,000 distinct CDR3 sequences, of which approximately 7.9% are seen a single time; roughly 5% belongs to the top ten. These data are also associated with another study on yellow fever vaccine responses in identical twins.

The clonotype originates from a young woman in good health. Sample: CD8+ T cells sorted from blood. V usage is TRBV27 and J usage is TRBJ2-1; no firm D call. The CDR3: CASSLLAVYNEQFF. In nucleotides, the CDR3 is TGTGCCAGCAGTCTTTTGGCCGTCTACAATGAGCAGTTCTTC.